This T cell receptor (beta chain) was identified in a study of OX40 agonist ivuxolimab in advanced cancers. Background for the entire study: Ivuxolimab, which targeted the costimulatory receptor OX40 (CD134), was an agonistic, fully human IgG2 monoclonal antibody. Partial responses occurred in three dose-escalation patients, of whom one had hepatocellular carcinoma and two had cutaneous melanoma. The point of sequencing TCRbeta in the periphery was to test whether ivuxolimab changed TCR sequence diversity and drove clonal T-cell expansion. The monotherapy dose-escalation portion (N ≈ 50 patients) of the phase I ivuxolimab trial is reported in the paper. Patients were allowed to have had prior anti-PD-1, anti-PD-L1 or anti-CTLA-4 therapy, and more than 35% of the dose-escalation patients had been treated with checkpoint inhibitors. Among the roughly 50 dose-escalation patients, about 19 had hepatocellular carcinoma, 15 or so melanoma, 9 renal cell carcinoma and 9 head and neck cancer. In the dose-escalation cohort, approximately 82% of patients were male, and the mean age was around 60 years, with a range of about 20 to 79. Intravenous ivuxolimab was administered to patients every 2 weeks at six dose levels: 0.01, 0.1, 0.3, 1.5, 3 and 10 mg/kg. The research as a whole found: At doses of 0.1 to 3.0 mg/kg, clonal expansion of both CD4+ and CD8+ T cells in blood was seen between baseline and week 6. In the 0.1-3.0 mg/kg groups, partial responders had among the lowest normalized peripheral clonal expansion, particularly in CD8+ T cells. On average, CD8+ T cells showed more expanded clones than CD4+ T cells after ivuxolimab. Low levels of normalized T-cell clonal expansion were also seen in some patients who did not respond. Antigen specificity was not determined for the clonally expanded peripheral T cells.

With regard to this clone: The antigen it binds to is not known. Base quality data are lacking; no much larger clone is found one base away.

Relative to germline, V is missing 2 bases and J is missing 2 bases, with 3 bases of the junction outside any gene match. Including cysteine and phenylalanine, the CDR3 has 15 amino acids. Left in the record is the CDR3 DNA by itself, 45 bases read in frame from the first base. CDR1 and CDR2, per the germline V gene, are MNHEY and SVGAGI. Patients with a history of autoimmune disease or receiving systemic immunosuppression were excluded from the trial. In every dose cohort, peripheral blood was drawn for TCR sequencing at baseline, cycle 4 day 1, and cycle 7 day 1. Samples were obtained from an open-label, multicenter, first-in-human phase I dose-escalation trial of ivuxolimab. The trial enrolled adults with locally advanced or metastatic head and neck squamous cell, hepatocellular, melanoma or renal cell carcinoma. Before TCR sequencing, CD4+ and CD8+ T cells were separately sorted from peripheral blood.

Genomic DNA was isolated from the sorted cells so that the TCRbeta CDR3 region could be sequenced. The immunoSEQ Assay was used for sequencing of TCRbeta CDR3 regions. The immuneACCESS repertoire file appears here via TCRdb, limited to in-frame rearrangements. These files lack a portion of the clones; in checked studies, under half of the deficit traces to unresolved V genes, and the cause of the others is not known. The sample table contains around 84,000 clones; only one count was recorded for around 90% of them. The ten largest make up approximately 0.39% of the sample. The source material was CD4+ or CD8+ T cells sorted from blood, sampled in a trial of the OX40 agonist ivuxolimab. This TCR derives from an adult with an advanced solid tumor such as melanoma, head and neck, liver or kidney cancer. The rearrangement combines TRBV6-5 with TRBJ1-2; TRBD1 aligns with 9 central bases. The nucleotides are TGTGCCAGCAGTTACGGGACAGGGTTCAACTATGGCTACACCTTC. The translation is CASSYGTGFNYGYTF.